The clone carrying this T cell receptor beta chain is judged medium-sized. Its antigen remains unknown. Indicated time point: sample taken at primary tumor resection. The CDR3 covers 15 residues. From germline, CDR1 is SGHTA and CDR2 FQGTGA. Losses at the gene ends were 5 bases for V and 3 bases for J; bases not matched to a gene: 8. TCRdb re-called the 5' RACE reads through MiXCR, storing one row per CDR3 protein. The sample lists approximately 7,000 distinct CDR3 sequences, less than 15% occurring once. The sample originates from a study of spatial heterogeneity in lung cancer. Study-wide background: A consistent excess of beta-chain over alpha-chain sequences was detected.

Whole-study results and caveats: The study estimated around 7% alpha and under 15% beta chain coverage of tumor T cells. One measure, the expanded intratumoral alpha and beta TCR count, tracked tumor mutation counts.

The chain recombines TRBV7-3 with TRBJ2-5, with TRBD2 matching over 8 bases. This specimen was lung tumor tissue, taken at surgery. The receptor was derived from a male donor with early-stage non-small cell lung cancer. In DNA form, the CDR3 reads TGTGCCAGCAGCCCGACTAGCGCCACGAAAGAGACCCAGTACTTC. It specifies CASSPTSATKETQYF. Combining the CDR3 with reference TRBV7-3 and TRBJ2-5 gives the whole variable domain GAGVSQTPSNKVTEKGKYVELRCDPISGHTALYWYRQSLGQGPEFLIYFQGTGAADDSGLPNDRFFAVRPEGSVSTLKIQRTERGDSAVYLCASSPTSATKETQYFGPGTRLLVL.